Presented here are 7 T cell receptor beta chains from one specimen sequenced in a study of PD-1 blockade in classical Hodgkin lymphoma. The method was immunoSEQ multiplex PCR; TCRdb's version includes in-frame clones alone and lacks a portion of them. The sample consists of about 50,000 clones, 90% of them appearing once. Time point of the sample: cycle 4 day 1 (C4D1), after around six weeks of nivolumab. Each patient relapsed following autologous stem cell transplantation, and prior brentuximab vedotin exposure differed. This specimen was peripheral blood mononuclear cells (PBMCs), taken before the fourth cycle of nivolumab. The receptors derive from a human donor with classical Hodgkin lymphoma.

CDR3 protein: CASSPTGASYEQYF. CDR3 nucleotides: TGCGCCAGCAGCCCTACAGGGGCCTCCTACGAGCAGTACTTC. The chain has TRBV4-1 and TRBJ2-7; TRBD1 aligns across 7 bases. The V and J ends lost 4 bases and 0 bases, in that order; junction bases with no gene match: 3. The CDR3 contains 14 residues. CDR1 MGHRA and CDR2 YSYEKL come from the germline V gene.

This clone occurred once. The V gene is TRBV9, the J gene TRBJ2-6; 8 bases are a match to TRBD2. This CDR3 has 17 amino acids. V lost 4 bases, J lost 4 bases, and 10 bases stayed unmatched. The germline gives CDR1 SGDLS, CDR2 YYNGEE. CDR3 in amino acids: CASSPRRGAEGANVLTF. The CDR3 DNA reads TGTGCCAGCAGCCCCCGGCGGGGGGCTGAAGGGGCCAACGTCCTGACTTTC.

A few counts support this clone. The chain joins TRBV2 to TRBJ2-1; 12 bases match TRBD2. Per germline, CDR1 SNHLY and CDR2 FYNNEI. The CDR3 covers 16 residues. Unmatched junction bases numbered 6, after V lost 7 bases and J lost 2 bases. CDR3 sequence (DNA): TGTGCCAGCAACACCCCTAGCGGGAGGGCCTACAATGAGCAGTTCTTC. Translating it yields CASNTPSGRAYNEQFF.

The chain is built from TRBV7-9 and TRBJ2-4; tentatively, D is TRBD2 (5 bases). Germline-derived CDR1 and CDR2 are SEHNR and FQNEAQ (reference sequence). Trimming took off 4 bases at V and 6 bases at J, with 22 bases between the two ends. CDR3 length: 17 residues. DNA of the CDR3: TGTGCCAGCAGCTCACTACCGGACTCAAAAGGGAGAAACATTCAGTACTTC. Amino acids: CASSSLPDSKGRNIQYF. Drawing the rest from reference TRBV7-9 and TRBJ2-4, the complete variable domain is DTGVSQNPRHKITKRGQNVTFRCDPISEHNRLYWYRQTLGQGPEFLTYFQNEAQLEKSRLLSDRFSAERPKGSFSTLEIQRTEQGDSAMYLCASSSLPDSKGRNIQYFGAGTRLSVL.

The V and J genes are TRBV7-6 and TRBJ1-2, with 7 bases lining up with TRBD1. From germline, CDR1 is SGHVS and CDR2 FNYEAQ. V lost 5 bases to trimming and J lost 2 bases; unmatched junction nucleotides: 2. The CDR3 runs to 13 residues. CDR3 sequence reads: CASSEDRNYGYTF. The CDR3 DNA is TGTGCCAGCAGCGAGGACAGGAACTATGGCTACACCTTC.

This clone was seen only a few times. J is TRBJ2-1 and V is TRBV28, with D unresolved. V was trimmed by 6 bases and J by 3 bases, leaving 9 bases between them. Looked up from germline, CDR1 is MDHEN and CDR2 is SYDVKM. The CDR3 sequence is 13 residues long. The CDR3 reads CASRPVDYNEQFF. As DNA, the CDR3 is TGTGCCAGCAGGCCCGTAGACTACAATGAGCAGTTCTTC.

V and J are TRBV2 and TRBJ2-1; no clear D. CDR1 and CDR2 (germline): SNHLY, FYNNEI. The CDR3 extends over 14 amino acids. Trimming stripped 5 bases from V and 1 base from J, with 9 bases between. The CDR3 protein is CASSNYLSYNEQFF. The CDR3 DNA follows: TGTGCCAGCAGTAACTACCTTTCCTACAATGAGCAGTTCTTC.